The 14 T cell receptor beta chains below all came from one sample that was sequenced in a study of CD8 T cells in ankylosing spondylitis. The study's findings and limits: Blood from ankylosing spondylitis patients appeared to carry a characteristic eight-variant TCR beta motif.

One entry per CDR3 protein results from TCRdb running MiXCR on the 5' RACE reads. The repertoire holds about 220,000 distinct CDR3 sequences, approximately 7.4% seen once, with approximately 14% in the top ten. These receptors have no known antigen. Sequenced input: blood, either unsorted or a sorted T cell fraction (not recorded which). Every receptor here comes from a male donor with ankylosing spondylitis.

This clonotype was seen many times. V usage is TRBV7-8 and J usage is TRBJ1-1, with D perhaps matching TRBD1 (6 bases). V was cut by 2 bases and J by 4 bases, with 20 bases left in between. Germline assignment: CDR1 SGHVS and CDR2 FQNEAQ. This CDR3 comprises 17 residues. The CDR3: CASSLTSNPGHLTEAFF. CDR3 bases: TGTGCCAGCAGCTTAACTTCAAATCCGGGACACCTCACTGAAGCTTTCTTT.

This clonotype has ten or more counts. This chain connects TRBV27 to TRBJ2-1; no reliable D call. The CDR3 totals 11 residues. The germline CDR1 and CDR2 sequences are MNHEY and SMNVEV (reference sequence). Deletions cut 8 bases from V and 7 bases from J, with 9 bases between. DNA of the CDR3: TGTGCCAGCGGCCGGTGGAATGAGCAGTTCTTC. Residues: CASGRWNEQFF.

In this sample, this clonotype turned up many times. This chain connects TRBV27 to TRBJ2-1; no firm D call. Germline lookup yields CDR1 MNHEY and CDR2 SMNVEV (reference sequence). V was trimmed by 5 bases and J by 9 bases, leaving 11 bases between them. The length of the CDR3 is 12 residues. The CDR3 region has the DNA TGTGCCAGCAGTCCTGACCTCAGTGAGCAGTTCTTC. This translates into CASSPDLSEQFF.

The chain combines TRBV6-5 with TRBJ1-1, with D hard to call. The CDR3 is 14 residues long. Trimming took off 2 bases at V and 1 base at J, with 8 bases between the two ends. Germline-derived CDR1 and CDR2 are MNHEY and SVGAGI. The DNA for the CDR3 is TGTGCCAGCAGTTACCGCGGATGGAACACTGAAGCTTTCTTT. It encodes CASSYRGWNTEAFF.

Turning to this clonotype: A much more abundant neighbour one base away suggests this may be a read error. V and J are TRBV27 and TRBJ2-7, with D possibly being TRBD1 (5 bases). CDR3 length: 15 amino acids. Germline CDR1 MNHEY, CDR2 SMNVEV (reference sequence). CDR3 bases: TGTGCCGGCAGGGCCAGGACGCTTTCGACGGGCGAGCAGTACTTC. This sequence encodes CAGRARTLSTGEQYF.

The table lists this clonotype with a few counts. The rearrangement joins TRBV10-3 to TRBJ2-3; either TRBD1 or TRBD2 may supply D (5 bases each). The CDR3 contains 17 residues. Germline lookup yields CDR1 ENHRY and CDR2 SYGVKD. V lost 6 bases to trimming and J lost 3 bases, with 22 bases between them. This CDR3 reads CAIREEVGGQGTDTQYF. The CDR3 DNA follows: TGTGCCATCAGAGAGGAGGTGGGCGGTCAGGGAACAGATACGCAGTATTTT.

Many counts were recorded for this clonotype. The chain recombines TRBV6-2 or TRBV6-3 with TRBJ2-1; 10 bases fit TRBD2. Germline values: CDR1 MNHEY, CDR2 SVGEGT. This CDR3 region has 15 residues. V was clipped by 5 bases and J by 2 bases; unmatched bases: 3. CDR3 bases: TGTGCCAGCAGTCGAGCGGGAGGGCCCTACAATGAGCAGTTCTTC. Its protein product is CASSRAGGPYNEQFF.

This clonotype was seen many times. The chain combines TRBV4-3 with TRBJ1-1; a weak D match, TRBD1 (5 bases). V was shortened by 1 base and J by 11 bases, with 11 bases between the two germline ends. Germline CDR1 reads LGHNA; CDR2 reads YSLEER. The CDR3 covers 12 residues. CDR3 amino acids: CASSQGGGFAFF. CDR3 sequence (DNA): TGCGCCAGCAGCCAAGGGGGGGGGTTTGCTTTCTTT.

This clonotype appeared many times. The chain links TRBV2 to TRBJ2-7; D possibly uses TRBD1 or TRBD2 (5 bases each). There are 15 residues in the CDR3. V was cut by 5 bases and J by 0 bases, with 14 bases left in between. Germline CDR1 SNHLY, CDR2 FYNNEI. This CDR3 is CASSLVPGPSYEQYF. DNA of the CDR3: TGTGCCAGCAGTCTGGTCCCGGGACCCTCCTACGAGCAGTACTTC. The full variable domain, rest sourced from reference TRBV2 and TRBJ2-7, is EPEVTQTPSHQVTQMGQEVILRCVPISNHLYFYWYRQILGQKVEFLVSFYNNEISEKSEIFDDQFSVERPDGSNFTLKIRSTKLEDSAMYFCASSLVPGPSYEQYFGPGTRLTVT.

In this sample, this clonotype turned up many times. The chain is built from TRBV11-2 and TRBJ1-2; no definite D call. Germline V lookup: CDR1 SGHAT, CDR2 FQNNGV. The CDR3 loop spans 14 amino acids. V was cut by 3 bases and J by 4 bases, with 12 bases left in between. This CDR3 reads CASSLPGSLYGYTF. The CDR3 DNA follows: TGTGCCAGCAGCTTGCCGGGCAGCCTCTATGGCTACACCTTC.

The chain employs TRBV7-9 and TRBJ1-2; D might be TRBD1 (5 bases). Germline lookup yields CDR1 SEHNR and CDR2 FQNEAQ (reference sequence). With 8 bases removed from V and 7 bases from J, the gap between germline ends came to 11 bases. The CDR3 spans 11 residues. In DNA, the CDR3 is TGTGCCAGCCCAGGGATAGGTGGCTACACCTTC. The encoded protein is CASPGIGGYTF.

This clonotype was found a few times. V gene TRBV27 combines with J gene TRBJ1-2, with D unclear. The V and J ends lost 2 bases and 6 bases respectively, with 10 bases between them. CDR1 MNHEY and CDR2 SMNVEV come from the germline V gene (reference sequence). CDR3 length equals 13 residues. The CDR3 nucleotides read TGTGCCAGCAGTTTACTCGGTCAGGATGGCTACACCTTC. Translated, it gives CASSLLGQDGYTF.

This clonotype was seen a few times. The chain combines TRBV6-1 with TRBJ2-1, with 8 bases matching TRBD1. V dropped 7 bases and J dropped 9; count of bases not matched to a gene: 17. This CDR3 is 16 amino acids long. The germline V gene has CDR1 MNHNS and CDR2 SASEGT. The CDR3 spells CASTGLGRGLLSEQFF. The CDR3 region has the DNA TGTGCCAGCACCGGATTGGGCAGGGGGCTTCTCAGTGAGCAGTTCTTC.

This clonotype showed up many times. The CDR3 here is CASSLTGNEQYF. The CDR3 DNA reads as TGTGCCAGTAGCCTTACAGGGAACGAGCAGTACTTC. The V and J genes are TRBV19 and TRBJ2-7; D possibly corresponds to TRBD1 (6 bases). Trimming stripped 6 bases from V and 5 bases from J, with 11 bases between. Germline loops: CDR1 LNHDA, CDR2 SQIVND (reference sequence). There are 12 residues in the CDR3.